This T cell receptor (beta chain) was observed in a study of blood T cell repertoires in COVID-19. Whole-study context: Samples of COVID-19 (acute and convalescent) were obtained from the United States, Italy and Spain. Sample material is recorded as cDNA or gDNA derived from T cells, B-cell-depleted T cells, or PBMCs.

This CDR3 has 13 amino acids. V shed 4 bases and J 7 bases; nucleotides not matched to a gene: 1. Original processing notes: Counts of nucleated cells, estimated from reference gene primer amplification, were obtained. The table came from immunoSEQ multiplex PCR; TCRdb's copy has only in-frame clones and leaves some out. V, J and clone size were drawn from that table, and D and trimming were deduced from the DNA. The sample includes roughly 160,000 clones, around 84% of them seen just once. Source material: peripheral blood. The source is a man aged 45-65 years with active or convalescent COVID-19. The V and J genes are TRBV12-3 or TRBV12-4 and TRBJ1-3, with 10 bases aligning to TRBD1. The CDR3 bases are TGTGCCAGCAGTTGGACAGGGGGGAACACCATATATTTT. Translating it yields CASSWTGGNTIYF.